This T cell receptor (beta chain) was sequenced for a study of response to subunit inactivated influenza vaccine. This clonotype has only one observation. What it binds is unknown. TCRdb processed the RT-PCR reads anew with MiXCR; each CDR3 protein has one entry. The sample has roughly 700,000 distinct CDR3 sequences, approximately 15% seen once. Study-wide points: T cells newly recruited by each seasonal influenza vaccination are few, the authors suggested.

Sequenced material: PBMCs from blood, taken 14 days before vaccination. The TCR sequence derives from a man in his fifties who received an inactivated influenza vaccine.

CDR3 DNA: TGTGCCAGCAGACGGCAGTTAGCAGATACGCAGTATTTT. It encodes CASRRQLADTQYF. This chain connects TRBV27 to TRBJ2-3; no definite D call. The germline CDR1 and CDR2 sequences are MNHEY and SMNVEV (reference sequence). CDR3 length equals 13 residues. The V end lost 6 bases, the J end lost 4 bases, and 11 bases lay between the germline ends.